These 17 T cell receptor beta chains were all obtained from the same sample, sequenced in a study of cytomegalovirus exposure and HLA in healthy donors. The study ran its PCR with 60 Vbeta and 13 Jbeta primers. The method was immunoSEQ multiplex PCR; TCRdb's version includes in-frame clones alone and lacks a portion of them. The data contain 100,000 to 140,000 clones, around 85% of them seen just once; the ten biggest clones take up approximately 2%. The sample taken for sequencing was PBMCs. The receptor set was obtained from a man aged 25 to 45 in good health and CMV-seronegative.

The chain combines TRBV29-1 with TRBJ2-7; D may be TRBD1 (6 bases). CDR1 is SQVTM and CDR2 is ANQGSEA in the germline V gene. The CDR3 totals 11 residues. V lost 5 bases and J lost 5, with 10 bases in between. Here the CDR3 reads CSVYYRDEQYF. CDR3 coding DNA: TGCAGCGTTTACTACAGGGACGAGCAGTACTTC.

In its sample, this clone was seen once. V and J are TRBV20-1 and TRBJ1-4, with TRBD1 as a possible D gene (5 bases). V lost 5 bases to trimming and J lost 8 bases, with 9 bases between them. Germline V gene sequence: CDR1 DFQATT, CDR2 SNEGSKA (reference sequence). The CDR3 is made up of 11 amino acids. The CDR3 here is CSAFKGEKLFF. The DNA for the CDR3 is TGCAGTGCTTTCAAGGGGGAAAAACTGTTTTTT.

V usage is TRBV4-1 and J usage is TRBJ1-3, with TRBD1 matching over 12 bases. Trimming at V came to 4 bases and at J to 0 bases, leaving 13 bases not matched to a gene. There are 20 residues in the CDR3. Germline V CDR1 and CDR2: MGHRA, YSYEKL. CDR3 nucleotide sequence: TGCGCCAGCAGCCCTCCAGTCCGGGACAGGGGGCTCAGCTCTGGAAACACCATATATTTT. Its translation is CASSPPVRDRGLSSGNTIYF.

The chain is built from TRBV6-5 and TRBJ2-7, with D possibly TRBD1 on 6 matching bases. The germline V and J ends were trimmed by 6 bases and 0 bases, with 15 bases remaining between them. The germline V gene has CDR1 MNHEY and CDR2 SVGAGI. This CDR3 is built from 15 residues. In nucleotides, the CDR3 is TGTGCCAGCAGCCCTACAGGGCTTCTCTCCTACGAGCAGTACTTC. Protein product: CASSPTGLLSYEQYF.

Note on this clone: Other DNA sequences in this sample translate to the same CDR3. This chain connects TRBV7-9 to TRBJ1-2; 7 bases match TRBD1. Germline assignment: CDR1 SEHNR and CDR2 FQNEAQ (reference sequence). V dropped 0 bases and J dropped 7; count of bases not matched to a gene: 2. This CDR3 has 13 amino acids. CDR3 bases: TGTGCCAGCAGCTTAGCAGGGGGCGGTGGCTACACCTTC. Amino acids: CASSLAGGGGYTF.

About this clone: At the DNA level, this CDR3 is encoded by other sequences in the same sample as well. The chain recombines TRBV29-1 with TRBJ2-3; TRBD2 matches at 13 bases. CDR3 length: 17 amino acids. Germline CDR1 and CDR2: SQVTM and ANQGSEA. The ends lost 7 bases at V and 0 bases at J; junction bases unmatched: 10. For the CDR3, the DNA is TGCAGCGCCCCGCCGACTAGCGGGAGGCAGAGCACAGATACGCAGTATTTT. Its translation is CSAPPTSGRQSTDTQYF.

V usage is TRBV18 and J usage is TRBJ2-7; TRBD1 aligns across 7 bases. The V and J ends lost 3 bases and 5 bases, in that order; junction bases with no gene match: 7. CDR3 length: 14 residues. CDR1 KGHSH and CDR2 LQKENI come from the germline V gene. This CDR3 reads CASSPLQGLDEQYF. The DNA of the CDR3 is TGTGCCAGCTCACCTTTACAGGGGCTGGACGAGCAGTACTTC.

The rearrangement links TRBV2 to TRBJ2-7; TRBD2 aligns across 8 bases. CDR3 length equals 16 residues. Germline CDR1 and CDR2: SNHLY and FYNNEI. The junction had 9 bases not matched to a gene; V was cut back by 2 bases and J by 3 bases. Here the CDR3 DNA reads TGTGCCAGCAGTGAAACCCCCACGGGAGGGCTCTACGAGCAGTACTTC. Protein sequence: CASSETPTGGLYEQYF.

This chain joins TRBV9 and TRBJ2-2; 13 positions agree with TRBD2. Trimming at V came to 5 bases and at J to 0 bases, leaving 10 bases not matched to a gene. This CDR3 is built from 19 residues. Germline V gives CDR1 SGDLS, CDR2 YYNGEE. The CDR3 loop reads CASRAGLAGEIPNTGELFF. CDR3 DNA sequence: TGTGCCAGCAGAGCCGGACTAGCGGGGGAGATCCCGAACACCGGGGAGCTGTTTTTT.

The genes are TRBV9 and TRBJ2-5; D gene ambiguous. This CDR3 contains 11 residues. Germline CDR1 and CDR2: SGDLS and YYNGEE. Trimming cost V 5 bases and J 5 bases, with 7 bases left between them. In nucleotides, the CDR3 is TGTGCCAGCAGTGACAAGGAGACCCAGTACTTC. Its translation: CASSDKETQYF.

CDR3 sequence (DNA): TGCAGCGCAAGTGAGGCAGCCTCCTACGAGCAGTACTTC. The encoded protein is CSASEAASYEQYF. The chain links TRBV29-1 to TRBJ2-7; D is ambiguous. The V gene lost 7 bases and the J gene lost 0 bases, with 13 bases spanning the gap. Germline CDR1 reads SQVTM; CDR2 reads ANQGSEA. The length of the CDR3 is 13 residues.

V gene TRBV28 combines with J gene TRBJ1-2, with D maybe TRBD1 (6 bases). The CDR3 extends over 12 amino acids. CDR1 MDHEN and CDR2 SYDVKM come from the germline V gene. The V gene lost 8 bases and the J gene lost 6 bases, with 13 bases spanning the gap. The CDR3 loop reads CASLRGDHGYTF. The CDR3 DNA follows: TGTGCCAGCCTCAGGGGAGACCATGGCTACACCTTC.

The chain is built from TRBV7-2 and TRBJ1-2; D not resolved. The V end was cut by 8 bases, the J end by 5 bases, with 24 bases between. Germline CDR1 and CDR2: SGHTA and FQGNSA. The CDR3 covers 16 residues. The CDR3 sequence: CASAPAERDLWYGYTF. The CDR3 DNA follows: TGTGCCAGCGCTCCCGCAGAGAGGGATCTTTGGTATGGCTACACCTTC.

The CDR3 region has the DNA TGTGCCAGCAGTCCCGGGACAGGGTCCTACGAGCAGTACTTC. This translates into CASSPGTGSYEQYF. This rearrangement joins TRBV6-4 to TRBJ2-7; 9 bases align to TRBD1. In germline, CDR1 is MRHNA, CDR2 SNTAGT. V was clipped by 5 bases and J by 1 base; unmatched bases: 3. The CDR3 loop spans 14 amino acids.

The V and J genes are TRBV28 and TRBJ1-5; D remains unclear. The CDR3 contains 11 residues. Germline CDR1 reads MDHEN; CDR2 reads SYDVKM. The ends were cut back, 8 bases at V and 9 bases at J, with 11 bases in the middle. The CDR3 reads CASALGGPQHF. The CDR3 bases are TGTGCCAGCGCCCTGGGAGGGCCCCAGCATTTT.

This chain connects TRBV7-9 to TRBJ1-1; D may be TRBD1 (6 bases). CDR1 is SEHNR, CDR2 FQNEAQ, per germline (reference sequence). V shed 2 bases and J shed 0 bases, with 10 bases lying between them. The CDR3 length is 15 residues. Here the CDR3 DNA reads TGTGCCAGCAGCTTAAACAGGGCGGTGAACACTGAAGCTTTCTTT. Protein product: CASSLNRAVNTEAFF.

The CDR3 DNA sequence: TGTGCCAGCAGCCCGCGGACAGGGGGCAAGGAGACCCAGTACTTC. Protein product: CASSPRTGGKETQYF. V usage is TRBV9 and J usage is TRBJ2-5; 11 nucleotides match TRBD1. This CDR3 has 15 amino acids. Trimming at V came to 4 bases and at J to 5 bases, leaving 7 bases not matched to a gene. The germline gives CDR1 SGDLS, CDR2 YYNGEE.